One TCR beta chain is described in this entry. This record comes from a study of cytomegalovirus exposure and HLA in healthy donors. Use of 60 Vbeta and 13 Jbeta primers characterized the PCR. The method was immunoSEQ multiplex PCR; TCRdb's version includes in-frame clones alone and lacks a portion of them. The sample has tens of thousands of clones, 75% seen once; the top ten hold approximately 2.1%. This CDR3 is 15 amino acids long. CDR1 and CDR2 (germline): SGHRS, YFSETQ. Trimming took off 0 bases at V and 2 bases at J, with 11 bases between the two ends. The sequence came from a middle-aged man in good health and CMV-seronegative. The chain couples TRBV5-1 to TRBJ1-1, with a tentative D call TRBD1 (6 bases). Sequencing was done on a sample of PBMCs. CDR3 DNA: TGCGCCAGCAGCTTGGACGGCAGGGGTAACACTGAAGCTTTCTTT. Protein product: CASSLDGRGNTEAFF.